This note documents a single TCR beta chain sequence. The antigen remains unidentified. TRB was amplified by touch-down multiplex PCR, primer pools A and B combined. Each CDR3 protein gets one entry in TCRdb, which reprocessed the multiplex PCR reads and gives no DNA. The repertoire shows 5,600 or so distinct CDR3 sequences; the top ten hold about 3%. This sample was included in a study of T cell clusters in autoimmune cytopenias. The wider study: A median of about 49,000 TRB reads per sample yielded a median roughly 2,500 distinct clonotypes. Whole-study findings and limits: Primary autoimmune cytopenia patients seemingly lacked the physiological T cell clusters found in healthy donors. Compared with active autoimmune hepatitis patients, healthy donors showed 2.5 to 3-fold more exclusive TRB clusters.

CDR1 and CDR2 from the germline V gene are ENHRY and SYGVKD. The CDR3 sequence is 13 residues long. Each sample's input was approximately 0.25 ug genomic DNA, some 40,000 genome equivalents. The same data also went into a second study, on T cell repertoires in aging, cancer and after chemotherapy. As that report states: Rebound thymic output was suggested by rising median generation probability during chemotherapy in each cancer cohort.

The TCR originated in a human donor in good health. The sequenced material came from peripheral blood. The chain is built from TRBV10-3 and TRBJ1-1; checking the TCRdb D call of TRBD1 is not possible without DNA. CDR3 amino acids: CAIRGEMNTEAFF.